Following are 26 T cell receptor beta chains from one sample sequenced in a study of T cells in Graves' hyperthyroidism and ophthalmopathy. Amplified regions were TCR beta CDR3 sequences from RNA transcripts. HTBI primers were the set used in a first-round RT-PCR of the TCR CDR3. In TCRdb, the multiplex PCR reads were re-called with MiXCR into one record per CDR3 protein. The sample records about 520,000 distinct CDR3 sequences, 20% being singletons. Sequences were obtained from blood. The receptors shown here come from a man aged 18 to 35 with Graves' hyperthyroidism.

This clonotype was observed at least ten times. This chain uses TRBV28 with TRBJ1-2, with D hard to call. The CDR3 is 15 amino acids. V was pared by 1 base and J by 7 bases, with 16 bases between. Germline V gene sequence: CDR1 MDHEN, CDR2 SYDVKM. CDR3 in DNA: TGTGCCAGCAGTTTATCAACTTCCCACTTAAGTGGCTACACCTTC. Its protein product is CASSLSTSHLSGYTF.

The V gene is TRBV27, the J gene TRBJ2-2, with 8 nucleotides matching TRBD2. This CDR3 is 15 amino acids long. Germline assignment: CDR1 MNHEY and CDR2 SMNVEV (reference sequence). V shed 8 bases and J 5 bases; nucleotides not matched to a gene: 10. The chain's CDR3 is CASGPVIAGTGELFF. CDR3 coding DNA: TGTGCCAGCGGCCCGGTGATAGCGGGGACCGGGGAGCTGTTTTTT.

The sample holds many counts of this clonotype. This chain connects TRBV2 to TRBJ1-1; D is perhaps TRBD1 (6 bases). V was clipped by 7 bases and J by 2 bases, with 11 bases between them. The CDR3 consists of 13 residues. The germline gives CDR1 SNHLY, CDR2 FYNNEI. Here the CDR3 DNA reads TGTGCCAGCAACAGAGGGGGTAACACTGAAGCTTTCTTT. Its translation is CASNRGGNTEAFF.

The chain couples TRBV20-1 to TRBJ2-2; D not resolved. The CDR3 sequence is 11 residues long. Looked up from germline, CDR1 is DFQATT and CDR2 is SNEGSKA (reference sequence). With 5 bases removed from V and 6 bases from J, the gap between germline ends came to 7 bases. The DNA of the CDR3 is TGCAGTGCTTCAGGTCCCGGGGAGCTGTTTTTT. Translation: CSASGPGELFF.

Ten or more counts support this clonotype. The chain recombines TRBV12-3 or TRBV12-4 with TRBJ1-3; no clear D gene. This CDR3 is 13 amino acids long. Trimming cost V 4 bases and J 2 bases, with 6 bases left between them. CDR3 in DNA: TGTGCCAGCAGTTCCCTTCCTGGAAACACCATATATTTT. This codes for CASSSLPGNTIYF.

This clonotype was counted a few times. The rearrangement uses TRBV5-4 and TRBJ2-7; 7 nucleotides agree with TRBD2. Looked up from germline, CDR1 is SGHNT and CDR2 is YYREEE (reference sequence). The ends lost 4 bases at V and 5 bases at J; junction bases unmatched: 3. The CDR3 covers 12 residues. CDR3 sequence reads: CASSRDYNEQYF. The DNA of the CDR3 is TGTGCCAGCAGCCGGGACTATAACGAGCAGTACTTC.

Comments on this clonotype: A much larger clone differs from this one at a single base, so this may be a read error. This CDR3 is missing its conserved last phenylalanine or tryptophan, likely due to a read error. This chain links TRBV20-1 with TRBJ1-5; TRBD1 agrees at 8 bases. The germline CDR1 and CDR2 sequences are DFQATT and SNEGSKA (reference sequence). The J segment lost 5 bases and the V segment lost 1 base, leaving 4 bases of the junction unmatched. CDR3 length: 14 residues. The CDR3 sequence is CSARGTGRHQPQHV. For the CDR3, the DNA is TGCAGTGCTAGAGGGACAGGGAGACATCAGCCCCAGCATGTT.

This chain connects TRBV5-1 to TRBJ1-2; 9 nucleotides align to TRBD1. From germline, CDR1 is SGHRS and CDR2 YFSETQ. This CDR3 region has 13 residues. V dropped 4 bases and J dropped 8; count of bases not matched to a gene: 6. The CDR3: CASSTGQGFGYTF. The CDR3 DNA follows: TGCGCCAGCAGCACGGGACAGGGATTCGGCTACACCTTC.

This clonotype was seen at least ten times. The chain employs TRBV28 and TRBJ2-7, with no clear D. V dropped 5 bases and J dropped 1 base, with 15 bases sitting between them. This CDR3 is built from 15 residues. Germline V CDR1 and CDR2: MDHEN, SYDVKM. The CDR3, as DNA: TGTGCCAGCAGTACCTACAGAGAGACTTCCTACGAGCAGTACTTC. This gives the protein CASSTYRETSYEQYF.

This clonotype was seen a few times. CDR3 nucleotides: TGTGCCAGCAGTCCAATAGCGGGGGGGCCAGATACGCAGTATTTT. Residues: CASSPIAGGPDTQYF. The rearrangement links TRBV27 to TRBJ2-3; 11 nucleotides match TRBD2. Trimming cost V 5 bases and J 4 bases; bases outside gene matches: 5. CDR1 and CDR2 from the germline V gene are MNHEY and SMNVEV (reference sequence). The CDR3 loop spans 15 amino acids.

This clonotype was observed many times. The rearrangement uses TRBV28 and TRBJ1-1; D remains ambiguous. The CDR3 contains 13 residues. V shed 6 bases and J shed 4 bases, with 12 bases lying between them. Germline CDR1 MDHEN, CDR2 SYDVKM. CDR3 amino acids: CASRTVSLTEAFF. CDR3 nucleotides: TGTGCCAGCAGGACGGTGAGTCTCACTGAAGCTTTCTTT.

This clonotype was seen more than once but under ten times. V gene TRBV13 combines with J gene TRBJ2-7; 7 bases are a match to TRBD2. This CDR3 region has 12 residues. V shed 5 bases and J 9 bases; nucleotides not matched to a gene: 7. Per germline, CDR1 PRHDT and CDR2 FYEKMQ (reference sequence). CDR3 DNA sequence: TGTGCCAGCAGCCAGGGCGGGGGAGTGCAGTACTTC. It encodes CASSQGGGVQYF.

This clonotype was picked up a small number of times. The chain links TRBV27 to TRBJ1-2; D may be TRBD1 (5 bases). Trimming left V 5 bases short and J 1 base short, with 17 bases between. This CDR3 region has 16 residues. From germline, CDR1 is MNHEY and CDR2 SMNVEV (reference sequence). CDR3 DNA: TGTGCCAGCAGTCCCGGGACGGACCGAAATAACTATGGCTACACCTTC. It is translated as CASSPGTDRNNYGYTF.

V and J are TRBV6-2 or TRBV6-3 and TRBJ2-5, with TRBD1 as a possible D gene (6 bases). Germline V lookup: CDR1 MNHEY, CDR2 SVGEGT. The CDR3 loop spans 14 amino acids. The V end was cut by 6 bases, the J end by 7 bases, with 18 bases between. The CDR3 loop is CASRTRWTVGTQYF. The CDR3 DNA sequence: TGTGCCAGCAGAACTCGGTGGACAGTCGGGACCCAGTACTTC.

This clonotype was seen a handful of times. The chain joins TRBV19 to TRBJ2-5; 9 nucleotides match TRBD2. This CDR3 contains 13 residues. Germline lookup yields CDR1 LNHDA and CDR2 SQIVND (reference sequence). Trimming at V came to 5 bases and at J to 4 bases, leaving 2 bases not matched to a gene. The CDR3 is CASSATSGETQYF. DNA for the CDR3: TGTGCCAGTAGTGCGACTAGCGGAGAGACCCAGTACTTC.

There are a few counts of this clonotype. V is TRBV6-1 and J is TRBJ2-5, with 12 bases matching TRBD2. V was pared by 3 bases and J by 5 bases, with 4 bases of the junction left unmatched. Germline-derived CDR1 and CDR2 are MNHNS and SASEGT. The CDR3 runs 15 residues. The CDR3 region is CASSDGLAGSETQYF. The CDR3 coding sequence is TGTGCCAGCAGTGACGGACTAGCGGGATCTGAGACCCAGTACTTC.

This clonotype has a single count. Relative to the germline gene, one junction end is altered; a read error may explain this. The chain employs TRBV27 and TRBJ2-2, with TRBD1 matching over 7 bases. The germline gives CDR1 MNHEY, CDR2 SMNVEV (reference sequence). This CDR3 has 14 residues. CDR3 loop: CASNPTGYTGELCF. CDR3 sequence (DNA): TGTGCCAGCAACCCGACAGGGTACACCGGGGAGCTGTGTTTT.

The V call is TRBV2, the J call TRBJ2-7, with 8 bases identical to TRBD2. CDR1 is SNHLY and CDR2 is FYNNEI in the germline V gene. Germline trimming cut 6 bases from V and 4 bases from J; bases unmatched to any gene: 11. The length of the CDR3 is 15 residues. The CDR3 DNA reads TGTGCCAGCAGGGTAGAAGCGGGACTAGGTTACGAGCAGTACTTC. As protein: CASRVEAGLGYEQYF. Together with reference TRBV2 and TRBJ2-7, the CDR3 gives the full variable domain: EPEVTQTPSHQVTQMGQEVILRCVPISNHLYFYWYRQILGQKVEFLVSFYNNEISEKSEIFDDQFSVERPDGSNFTLKIRSTKLEDSAMYFCASRVEAGLGYEQYFGPGTRLTVT.

The chain has TRBV28 and TRBJ2-7; D uncertain. CDR1 and CDR2 from the germline V gene are MDHEN and SYDVKM. The CDR3 runs 13 residues. V lost 2 bases, J lost 6 bases, and 11 bases lay in between. For the CDR3, the DNA is TGTGCCAGCAGTTTAGACGGAGCGCTCGAGCAGTACTTC. It encodes CASSLDGALEQYF.

In this sample, this clonotype turned up many times. The rearrangement links TRBV7-2 to TRBJ2-7; D not resolved. This CDR3 comprises 14 residues. Germline V gene sequence: CDR1 SGHTA, CDR2 FQGNSA. Trimming pared 3 bases from V and 2 bases from J, leaving 11 bases between. CDR3 protein: CASSFGRGAYEQYF. As DNA, the CDR3 is TGTGCCAGCAGCTTTGGCAGAGGAGCCTACGAGCAGTACTTC.

This clonotype was detected ten times or more. In DNA form, the CDR3 reads TGTGCCAGCAGTCCTAGACTAGCCCCTGCAGATACGCAGTATTTT. Amino acids: CASSPRLAPADTQYF. This rearrangement joins TRBV28 to TRBJ2-3, with 7 bases matching TRBD2. With 5 bases clipped from V and 4 bases from J, the junction kept 9 bases outside the gene matches. Germline loops: CDR1 MDHEN, CDR2 SYDVKM. CDR3 length: 15 residues. Full variable domain (rest looked up from reference TRBV28 and TRBJ2-3): DVKVTQSSRYLVKRTGEKVFLECVQDMDHENMFWYRQDPGLGLRLIYFSYDVKMKEKGDIPEGYSVSREKKERFSLILESASTNQTSMYLCASSPRLAPADTQYFGPGTRLTVL.

With respect to this clonotype: A much larger clone sits a single nucleotide away, making a read error possible. The rearrangement joins TRBV20-1 to TRBJ2-5; 11 bases match TRBD2. This CDR3 has 15 residues. Germline-derived CDR1 and CDR2 are DFQATT and SNEGSKA (reference sequence). The CDR3 reads CSARDLGLADATKYF. As DNA, the CDR3 is TGCAGTGCTAGAGATCTGGGACTAGCGGATGCGACCAAGTACTTC.

There are many counts of this clonotype. V is TRBV7-8 and J is TRBJ1-2; unclear D gene. This CDR3 has 14 residues. Between the trimmed V and J ends, which lost 5 bases and 7 bases, there was a span of 17 bases. The germline CDR1 and CDR2 sequences are SGHVS and FQNEAQ. The CDR3 sequence is CASSRERTIPGYTF. The CDR3 DNA reads as TGTGCCAGCAGCCGGGAAAGGACGATCCCTGGCTACACCTTC.

This clonotype appeared many times. This sequence joins TRBV19 and TRBJ1-1, with 12 bases aligning to TRBD1. CDR1 is LNHDA, CDR2 SQIVND, per germline (reference sequence). The CDR3 totals 16 residues. Trimming at V came to 6 bases and at J to 6 bases, leaving 11 bases not matched to a gene. Here the CDR3 reads CASRETGQGAMAEAFF. In DNA form, the CDR3 reads TGTGCCAGTAGGGAGACGGGACAGGGGGCCATGGCTGAAGCTTTCTTT.

This clonotype occurred many times. The chain combines TRBV7-8 with TRBJ2-2, with TRBD1 as a possible D gene (5 bases). Germline CDR1 is SGHVS and CDR2 is FQNEAQ. V lost 7 bases and J lost 1, with 13 bases in between. This CDR3 is built from 15 residues. The CDR3 is CASTSGYKNTGELFF. The CDR3, as DNA: TGTGCCAGCACCTCAGGGTATAAGAACACCGGGGAGCTGTTTTTT.

Many counts were recorded for this clonotype. The rearrangement uses TRBV28 and TRBJ2-7, with a tentative D call TRBD1 (6 bases). The germline V and J ends were trimmed by 6 bases and 6 bases, with 21 bases remaining between them. Germline V gene data show CDR1 as MDHEN and CDR2 as SYDVKM. This CDR3 region has 15 residues. CDR3 nucleotides: TGTGCCAGCAGGATAGATGAGAGGGGGACGTCCGAGCAGTACTTC. It encodes CASRIDERGTSEQYF.